One and the same sample provided the 24 T cell receptor beta chains below, sequenced in a study of cytomegalovirus exposure and HLA in healthy donors. The PCR used 60 Vbeta and 13 Jbeta primers. TCRdb's copy holds only in-frame clones and misses some; the assay was immunoSEQ multiplex PCR. The data contain 140,000 or so clones, 80% to 90% of them singletons. Sequenced material: PBMCs. The receptors derive from a woman aged 40 to 55 in good health and CMV-seropositive.

A word on this clone: The same CDR3 also results from other DNA sequences found in this sample. The chain is built from TRBV28 and TRBJ2-3; D may be TRBD2 (6 bases). Trimming pared 6 bases from V and 5 bases from J, leaving 6 bases between. The CDR3 covers 11 residues. Per germline, CDR1 MDHEN and CDR2 SYDVKM. CDR3 sequence reads: CASRGGDTQYF. DNA for the CDR3: TGTGCCAGCAGGGGGGGAGATACGCAGTATTTT.

The genes are TRBV19 and TRBJ2-7; no definite D call. Germline values: CDR1 LNHDA, CDR2 SQIVND (reference sequence). Trimming stripped 8 bases from V and 3 bases from J, with 8 bases between. The CDR3 totals 11 residues. In DNA form, the CDR3 reads TGTGCCAGTGCCGGGTACTACGAGCAGTACTTC. Translated, it gives CASAGYYEQYF.

The CDR3 DNA reads TGTGCCAGCAGCCTGACAGGGGGCGCAGAAGATACGCAGTATTTT. This gives the protein CASSLTGGAEDTQYF. This chain connects TRBV5-4 to TRBJ2-3; 10 bases fit TRBD1. Per the germline V gene, CDR1 is SGHNT and CDR2 is YYREEE (reference sequence). CDR3 length: 15 amino acids. With 4 bases clipped from V and 5 bases from J, the junction kept 7 bases outside the gene matches.

The CDR3 region has the DNA TGTGCCAGCAGGCCTCCGGGACAGGGGACCCTATTCAATGAGCAGTTCTTC. It translates to CASRPPGQGTLFNEQFF. V and J are TRBV7-9 and TRBJ2-1, with 10 positions matching TRBD1. Trimming took 6 bases from V and 6 from J; bases not matched to a gene: 14. The V gene's germline CDR1 is SEHNR and CDR2 FQNEAQ (reference sequence). The CDR3 runs to 17 residues.

This rearrangement joins TRBV12-5 to TRBJ1-2, with unresolved D. The V end was cut by 6 bases, the J end by 8 bases, with 13 bases between. From germline, CDR1 is LGHNT and CDR2 FRNRAP. The CDR3 is 12 amino acids. CDR3 sequence: CASGTVYEGYTF. The CDR3 DNA reads as TGTGCTAGTGGAACAGTGTATGAGGGCTACACCTTC.

The chain couples TRBV19 to TRBJ2-7; 11 nucleotides agree with TRBD1. The CDR3 is 15 residues long. Per the germline V gene, CDR1 is LNHDA and CDR2 is SQIVND (reference sequence). The V and J ends lost 2 bases and 5 bases, in that order; junction bases with no gene match: 5. The CDR3 reads CASSITGTGGNEQYF. The CDR3 DNA reads TGTGCCAGTAGTATAACCGGGACAGGGGGTAACGAGCAGTACTTC. Based on the CDR3 plus reference TRBV19 and TRBJ2-7, the full variable domain is DGGITQSPKYLFRKEGQNVTLSCEQNLNHDAMYWYRQDPGQGLRLIYYSQIVNDFQKGDIAEGYSVSREKKESFPLTVTSAQKNPTAFYLCASSITGTGGNEQYFGPGTRLTVT.

The V call is TRBV9, the J call TRBJ2-2; 9 positions match TRBD2. Germline loops: CDR1 SGDLS, CDR2 YYNGEE. The CDR3 sequence is 17 residues long. J was trimmed by 5 bases and V by 0 bases; bases with no gene match: 8. The CDR3 spells CASSVEGRGGRTGELFF. CDR3 in DNA: TGTGCCAGCAGCGTAGAGGGGCGGGGGGGCCGAACCGGGGAGCTGTTTTTT.

The rearrangement links TRBV7-9 to TRBJ1-1; the D gene is possibly TRBD1 (5 bases). V lost 4 bases to trimming and J lost 5 bases, with 11 bases between them. Germline V gives CDR1 SEHNR, CDR2 FQNEAQ (reference sequence). The length of the CDR3 is 13 residues. CDR3 loop: CASSWGDRTEAFF. For the CDR3, the DNA is TGTGCCAGCAGCTGGGGGGATCGAACTGAAGCTTTCTTT.

The chain uses TRBV30 and TRBJ2-1; TRBD2 agrees at 7 bases. Losses at the gene ends were 0 bases for V and 3 bases for J; bases not matched to a gene: 8. Germline-derived CDR1 and CDR2 are GTSNPN and SVGIG (reference sequence). This CDR3 region has 16 residues. CDR3 loop: CAWSVLPAGLYNEQFF. CDR3 DNA sequence: TGTGCCTGGAGTGTGCTCCCAGCGGGGCTCTACAATGAGCAGTTCTTC. Based on the CDR3 plus reference TRBV30 and TRBJ2-1, the full variable domain is SQTIHQWPATLVQPVGSPLSLECTVEGTSNPNLYWYRQAAGRGLQLLFYSVGIGQISSEVPQNLSASRPQDRQFILSSKKLLLSDSGFYLCAWSVLPAGLYNEQFFGPGTRLTVL.

The chain couples TRBV10-2 to TRBJ2-2; TRBD1 is a possible D gene (6 bases). This CDR3 spans 12 amino acids. The V and J ends lost 8 bases and 6 bases respectively, with 10 bases between them. Germline-derived CDR1 and CDR2 are WSHSY and SAAADI. This CDR3 is CASLPGAGELFF. In DNA, the CDR3 is TGCGCCAGCCTTCCAGGGGCCGGGGAGCTGTTTTTT.

The genes are TRBV11-2 and TRBJ2-7; TRBD1 might be the D (5 bases). Germline V gene lookup returns CDR1 SGHAT and CDR2 FQNNGV. The CDR3 consists of 14 residues. Between the trimmed V and J ends, which lost 3 bases and 6 bases, there was a span of 15 bases. CDR3 bases: TGTGCCAGCAGCTTGTTACAGGCTAGGGGCGAGCAGTACTTC. Translation gives CASSLLQARGEQYF.

The CDR3 loop is CASSRTGDSNQPQHF. CDR3 in DNA: TGTGCCAGTAGCCGGACAGGTGATAGCAATCAGCCCCAGCATTTT. The chain uses TRBV19 and TRBJ1-5, with 7 bases aligning to TRBD1. V lost 6 bases, J lost 0 bases, and 5 bases stayed unmatched. The germline V gene encodes CDR1 LNHDA and CDR2 SQIVND (reference sequence). This CDR3 comprises 15 residues.

The CDR3 region has the DNA TGTGCCAGCAGCCCCCAAGGACTTGGTTTCAGCTCCTATAATTCACCCCTCCACTTT. Translating gives CASSPQGLGFSSYNSPLHF. The chain employs TRBV9 and TRBJ1-6; no definite D call. Germline CDR1 SGDLS, CDR2 YYNGEE. The V end lost 4 bases, the J end lost 0 bases, and 20 bases lay between the germline ends. This CDR3 spans 19 amino acids. The full variable domain, rest sourced from reference TRBV9 and TRBJ1-6, is DSGVTQTPKHLITATGQRVTLRCSPRSGDLSVYWYQQSLDQGLQFLIQYYNGEERAKGNILERFSAQQFPDLHSELNLSSLELGDSALYFCASSPQGLGFSSYNSPLHFGNGTRLTVT.

In this sample, this clone turned up once. The chain recombines TRBV30 with TRBJ2-1; no definite D call. In germline, CDR1 is GTSNPN, CDR2 SVGIG (reference sequence). V lost 0 bases to trimming and J lost 6 bases, with 9 bases between them. CDR3 length equals 13 residues. DNA of the CDR3: TGTGCCTGGAGTGTAGTTAGCCGCAATGAGCAGTTCTTC. Protein product: CAWSVVSRNEQFF.

This clone appeared a few times. The V and J genes are TRBV11-2 and TRBJ1-4; D not certain. The CDR3 has 14 amino acids. Germline V gene data show CDR1 as SGHAT and CDR2 as FQNNGV. Trimming removed 5 bases at V and 8 bases at J, with 15 bases between. The CDR3 sequence is CASSHISGGEKLFF. CDR3 nucleotides: TGTGCCAGCAGCCACATCTCCGGAGGGGAAAAACTGTTTTTT.

V usage is TRBV25-1 and J usage is TRBJ2-6; 11 nucleotides align to TRBD1. Germline V gene lookup returns CDR1 MGHDK and CDR2 SYGVNS. The CDR3 sequence is 18 residues long. V lost 6 bases to trimming and J lost 0 bases; unmatched junction nucleotides: 7. This CDR3 reads CASSVPGQGGSGANVLTF. CDR3 bases: TGTGCCAGCAGCGTTCCGGGACAGGGGGGCTCTGGGGCCAACGTCCTGACTTTC.

The chain links TRBV2 to TRBJ2-7; 9 nucleotides align to TRBD2. Germline V gene lookup returns CDR1 SNHLY and CDR2 FYNNEI. This CDR3 has 14 amino acids. CDR3 coding DNA: TGTGCGTCCAGGGCGGGGGGGCAGAATTACGAGCAGTACTTC. It specifies CASRAGGQNYEQYF.

The chain is built from TRBV13 and TRBJ2-2; D gene unclear. Germline V gives CDR1 PRHDT, CDR2 FYEKMQ (reference sequence). The CDR3 consists of 14 residues. V dropped 1 base and J dropped 2 bases, with 5 bases sitting between them. CDR3 amino acids: CASSLELNTGELFF. In nucleotides, the CDR3 is TGTGCCAGCAGCTTAGAGCTAAACACCGGGGAGCTGTTTTTT.

This clone has a handful of counts. V and J are TRBV28 and TRBJ1-2; D perhaps matches TRBD1 (5 bases). The V and J ends lost 2 bases and 5 bases respectively, with 9 bases between them. Germline V gives CDR1 MDHEN, CDR2 SYDVKM. The CDR3 loop spans 13 amino acids. As DNA, the CDR3 is TGTGCCAGCAGTTTAGGGGGGATGTATGGCTACACCTTC. Translated, it gives CASSLGGMYGYTF.

The sample holds a few counts of this clone. Other DNA sequences in the sample encode the same CDR3. V and J are TRBV5-1 and TRBJ2-7; D is possibly TRBD1 (5 bases). V was shortened by 2 bases and J by 0 bases, with 12 bases between the two germline ends. CDR1 and CDR2 (germline): SGHRS, YFSETQ. The length of the CDR3 is 15 residues. The CDR3 sequence: CASSFGQGVSYEQYF. DNA for the CDR3: TGCGCCAGCAGCTTCGGGCAGGGTGTCTCCTACGAGCAGTACTTC.

J is TRBJ2-3 and V is TRBV2; the D gene is possibly TRBD2 (6 bases). V shed 8 bases and J shed 0 bases, with 21 bases lying between them. Germline V gives CDR1 SNHLY, CDR2 FYNNEI. This CDR3 comprises 17 residues. The CDR3 nucleotides are TGTGCCAGCTTCCCGGGACTGCCGTCGACTAGCACAGATACGCAGTATTTT. This gives the protein CASFPGLPSTSTDTQYF.

The chain employs TRBV6-5 and TRBJ2-7; TRBD2 might be the D (6 bases). Looked up from germline, CDR1 is MNHEY and CDR2 is SVGAGI. The CDR3 runs to 14 residues. Trimming shortened V by 0 bases and J by 3 bases, and 9 bases separated the two germline ends. DNA of the CDR3: TGTGCCAGCAGTTACTCCGGGGGAGGCTACGAGCAGTACTTC. It codes for CASSYSGGGYEQYF.

The chain uses TRBV9 and TRBJ2-3, with 14 bases that match TRBD2. V shed 3 bases and J 11 bases; nucleotides not matched to a gene: 14. This CDR3 is built from 17 residues. Germline V gene lookup returns CDR1 SGDLS and CDR2 YYNGEE. In DNA form, the CDR3 reads TGTGCCAGCAGCGCAGAGGGACTAGCGGGAGTAGGCCGTCAGCAGTATTTT. As protein: CASSAEGLAGVGRQQYF.

CDR3 DNA: TGTGCCTGGAGGAGGGACACCGGGGAGCTGTTTTTT. Residues: CAWRRDTGELFF. The gene calls are TRBV30 and TRBJ2-2, with a possible D match to TRBD2 (5 bases). The CDR3 is 12 residues long. V was pared by 3 bases and J by 3 bases, with 5 bases between. Per the germline V gene, CDR1 is GTSNPN and CDR2 is SVGIG (reference sequence).